There are a few counts of the clone carrying this TCR beta chain. Its antigen remains unknown. The data belong to a study of identical twins. General study points: With beta out-of-frame sequences, excess sharing by twins was weaker. Zero-insertion analyses might be partly confounded by invariant T cells like MAIT and iNKT.

TCRdb re-analysed the 5' RACE reads in MiXCR, keeping a single row per CDR3 protein. The table has about 900,000 distinct CDR3 sequences, 12% seen once. This CDR3 region has 14 residues. CDR1 is LGHDT, CDR2 YNNKEL, per germline (reference sequence). Trimming shortened V by 3 bases and J by 6 bases, and 15 bases separated the two germline ends. The same specimen was also included in a second study, on yellow fever vaccine responses in identical twins.

The receptor was isolated from a woman aged 18-29 years in good health. V and J are TRBV3-1 and TRBJ2-7; D may be TRBD2 (6 bases). Sequencing used PBMCs. This CDR3 is CASSHRDSRSEQYV. CDR3 in DNA: TGTGCCAGCAGCCATCGGGACTCTCGCTCCGAGCAGTACGTC.